This TCR beta chain was captured by sequencing in a study of beta chain features in type 1 diabetes. Study overall: Patients and healthy donors were similar in age, gender and cell yields.

Cells sorted by CD45RO/CCR7/CD25/CD127/CD95/CD27 comprised CD4+ naive, central memory, regulatory and stem cell-like memory cells. Purity (above 95%) was reached by all sorted populations. Per germline, CDR1 LGHNA and CDR2 YSLEER. The CDR3 length is 14 residues. The V gene lost 0 bases and the J gene lost 5 bases, with 10 bases spanning the gap. Broader study findings: Small HLA sub-analyses could not settle whether HLA shapes TCRB rearrangement. Type 1 diabetes patients had TCRB CDR3s that were shorter (moderately but significantly so) in all four CD4+ subsets.

Sequenced material consisted of expressed TCRB transcripts (all of the isolated RNA was reverse transcribed). The table came from immunoSEQ multiplex PCR; TCRdb's copy has only in-frame clones and leaves some out. The sample comprises 300,000 to 350,000 clones, around 9.3% of which are singletons, and roughly 1% rests with the top ten. The table lists this clone with a few counts. Its antigen remains unknown. The origin of this receptor is a man aged 30-40 years with type 1 diabetes. The chain joins TRBV4-3 to TRBJ1-2, with D hard to call. Sequences were obtained from central memory CD4+ T cells from blood. CDR3 coding DNA: TGCGCCAGCAGCCAAGACCCGACGGTTTATGGCTACACCTTC. This codes for CASSQDPTVYGYTF.